What follows are 30 T cell receptor beta chains derived from one specimen sequenced in a study of somatic mutations in cytotoxic T cells in rheumatoid arthritis. Data came from immunoSEQ multiplex PCR; TCRdb stores just in-frame clones and leaves some out. The sample records 3,500 to 5,000 clones, 70% to 90% being singletons. Specimen: CD8+ T cells sorted from blood. The receptors shown here come from a woman between 65 and 79 years old with rheumatoid arthritis.

The chain has TRBV29-1 and TRBJ2-3; the match to TRBD2 covers 12 bases. Per germline, CDR1 SQVTM and CDR2 ANQGSEA. The length of the CDR3 is 15 residues. The ends lost 3 bases at V and 5 bases at J; junction bases unmatched: 6. CDR3 nucleotide sequence: TGCAGCGTTGAGGGACTAGCGGGCGGTGGAGATACGCAGTATTTT. Translated, it gives CSVEGLAGGGDTQYF.

This rearrangement joins TRBV7-3 to TRBJ2-5, with TRBD2 matching over 8 bases. Germline V gene sequence: CDR1 SGHTA, CDR2 FQGTGA. This CDR3 spans 15 amino acids. Losses at the gene ends were 0 bases for V and 5 bases for J; bases not matched to a gene: 5. CDR3 amino acids: CASSLTAGGLETQYF. CDR3 DNA sequence: TGTGCCAGCAGCTTAACGGCGGGGGGCCTGGAGACCCAGTACTTC.

V usage is TRBV2 and J usage is TRBJ1-2, with D possibly matching TRBD1 (5 bases). V was trimmed by 4 bases and J by 8 bases, leaving 26 bases between them. This CDR3 contains 17 residues. Germline V gene lookup returns CDR1 SNHLY and CDR2 FYNNEI. The DNA for the CDR3 is TGTGCCAGCAGTGGTGGAATAGGGGATGCCTTCACCTCGGGCTACACCTTC. Encoded protein: CASSGGIGDAFTSGYTF.

As for this clone: The DNA is left out, because the CDR3 cannot be placed on it with certainty; the CDR3 is given as TCRdb lists it. The V and J genes are TRBV27 and TRBJ2-2; the DNA was not compared with TRBD2, the D call given in the table. The germline V gene encodes CDR1 MNHEY and CDR2 SMNVEV (reference sequence). Inclusive of both ends, the CDR3 amounts to 15 amino acids. CDR3 sequence: CASSFGAGGAGELFF.

This chain connects TRBV7-6 to TRBJ2-1, with TRBD2 matching 13 bases. CDR1 is SGHVS, CDR2 FNYEAQ, per germline. The CDR3 has 16 amino acids. The V and J ends lost 5 bases and 7 bases, in that order; junction bases with no gene match: 8. The CDR3 nucleotides are TGTGCCAGCAGCCCCTGGACTAGCGGGGGACGTAATGAGCAGTTCTTC. Translating gives CASSPWTSGGRNEQFF.

J is TRBJ2-1 and V is TRBV9, with 7 bases aligning to TRBD2. The germline gives CDR1 SGDLS, CDR2 YYNGEE. The CDR3 consists of 16 residues. The V gene end was trimmed by 0 bases and the J gene end by 4 bases; junction bases not matched to a gene: 7. The CDR3 reads CASSVGGREFYNEQFF. The CDR3 coding sequence is TGTGCCAGCAGCGTAGGGGGGAGGGAATTTTACAATGAGCAGTTCTTC.

The gene calls are TRBV27 and TRBJ1-5; 10 bases map to TRBD1. Trimming removed 4 bases from V and 1 base from J; junction bases left unmatched: 7. From germline, CDR1 is MNHEY and CDR2 SMNVEV (reference sequence). The CDR3 consists of 17 residues. The CDR3 sequence is CASSSGTGVRSNQPQHF. The CDR3 DNA follows: TGTGCCAGCAGTTCCGGGACAGGGGTGAGAAGCAATCAGCCCCAGCATTTT.

This clone came up once. The chain employs TRBV6-4 and TRBJ2-1, with 13 bases aligning to TRBD2. The trim removed 0 bases at V and 6 bases at J, leaving 8 bases unmatched. CDR3 length: 18 amino acids. Germline lookup yields CDR1 MRHNA and CDR2 SNTAGT. This CDR3 is CASSDSTSTSGGVNEQFF. In DNA form, the CDR3 reads TGTGCCAGCAGTGACTCGACGTCTACTAGCGGGGGGGTCAATGAGCAGTTCTTC.

The CDR3 is CASSLSLAGVPGELFF. CDR3 DNA: TGTGCCAGCAGTTTATCGCTCGCGGGAGTGCCCGGGGAGCTGTTTTTT. The chain is built from TRBV27 and TRBJ2-2; 7 bases are a match to TRBD2. The J segment lost 6 bases and the V segment lost 0 bases, leaving 7 bases of the junction unmatched. CDR1 and CDR2 from the germline V gene are MNHEY and SMNVEV (reference sequence). The length of the CDR3 is 16 residues.

This rearrangement joins TRBV27 to TRBJ2-7; possible D gene TRBD1, 6 bases. The CDR3 has 13 residues. Looked up from germline, CDR1 is MNHEY and CDR2 is SMNVEV (reference sequence). V was cut by 8 bases and J by 1 base, with 12 bases left in between. This CDR3 reads CASGTLGSYEQYF. Here the CDR3 DNA reads TGTGCCAGCGGGACACTGGGGTCCTACGAGCAGTACTTC.

Concerning this clone: Other DNA sequences of this sample code for an identical CDR3. This chain uses TRBV27 with TRBJ1-6, with D unclear. The length of the CDR3 is 17 residues. Germline V lookup: CDR1 MNHEY, CDR2 SMNVEV (reference sequence). V dropped 2 bases and J dropped 3 bases, with 14 bases sitting between them. CDR3: CASSLSGRHVYNSPLHF. As DNA, the CDR3 is TGTGCCAGCAGTTTAAGCGGGAGGCACGTCTATAATTCACCCCTCCACTTT.

Note on this clone: An end of the junction differs from the germline gene, which may be a read error. The CDR3: CASTLGHTPFHF. The CDR3 DNA reads TGTGCCAGCACCCTTGGGCACACTCCTTTCCATTTT. V is TRBV7-2 and J is TRBJ1-3; D ambiguous. The CDR3 has 12 residues. Germline V lookup: CDR1 SGHTA, CDR2 FQGNSA.

Here the CDR3 reads CSVSTAESYEQYF. In DNA, the CDR3 is TGCAGCGTTTCGACAGCCGAAAGCTACGAGCAGTACTTC. The J gene is TRBJ2-7, the V gene TRBV29-1; maybe TRBD1 (5 bases). Germline lookup yields CDR1 SQVTM and CDR2 ANQGSEA. This CDR3 contains 13 residues. Trimming pared 5 bases from V and 3 bases from J, leaving 14 bases between.

The chain links TRBV27 to TRBJ2-7, with D tentatively TRBD1 (7 bases). Trimming removed 8 bases at V and 4 bases at J, with 15 bases between. Germline CDR1 MNHEY, CDR2 SMNVEV (reference sequence). The CDR3 runs 13 residues. The CDR3 here is CASGAQGGYEQYF. CDR3 in DNA: TGTGCCAGCGGCGCCCAGGGGGGTTACGAGCAGTACTTC.

The chain has TRBV7-8 and TRBJ1-2, with 8 bases matching TRBD1. The CDR3 spans 22 residues. The V segment lost 5 bases and the J segment 4 bases; nucleotides outside the gene matches: 30. The germline gives CDR1 SGHVS, CDR2 FQNEAQ. CDR3 protein: CASSPSPGQATTTNYNGYGYTF. CDR3 coding DNA: TGTGCCAGCAGCCCGTCACCGGGACAGGCAACTACTACGAACTACAACGGCTATGGCTACACCTTC.

This clone was counted a single time. The gene calls are TRBV9 and TRBJ2-7, with D unclear. CDR3 size: 15 residues. Germline V gene sequence: CDR1 SGDLS, CDR2 YYNGEE. Trimming left V 4 bases short and J 2 bases short, with 16 bases between. CDR3 nucleotide sequence: TGTGCCAGCAGCCCCCGTGACCCGGCGGCCTACGAGCAGTACTTC. Translating it yields CASSPRDPAAYEQYF. Combining the CDR3 with reference TRBV9 and TRBJ2-7 gives the whole variable domain DSGVTQTPKHLITATGQRVTLRCSPRSGDLSVYWYQQSLDQGLQFLIQYYNGEERAKGNILERFSAQQFPDLHSELNLSSLELGDSALYFCASSPRDPAAYEQYFGPGTRLTVT.

The chain uses TRBV27 and TRBJ2-7; 7 bases fit TRBD1. V lost 6 bases and J lost 1; bases outside the gene matches: 9. CDR1 MNHEY and CDR2 SMNVEV come from the germline V gene (reference sequence). This CDR3 region has 15 residues. The CDR3 coding sequence is TGTGCCAGCAGCTCCCCGACAGGGAAATCCTACGAGCAGTACTTC. Translated: CASSSPTGKSYEQYF.

V gene TRBV5-1 combines with J gene TRBJ2-7; unclear D gene. The germline CDR1 and CDR2 sequences are SGHRS and YFSETQ. Trimming shortened V by 4 bases and J by 3 bases, and 14 bases separated the two germline ends. This CDR3 is built from 14 residues. The CDR3 region has the DNA TGCGCCAGCAGCCTCGAGCCATCTGTCTACGAGCAGTACTTC. It yields the protein CASSLEPSVYEQYF.

The gene calls are TRBV5-1 and TRBJ2-2, with D possibly matching TRBD1 (6 bases). The CDR3 has 15 amino acids. With 3 bases removed from V and 5 bases from J, the gap between germline ends came to 14 bases. Germline-derived CDR1 and CDR2 are SGHRS and YFSETQ. The CDR3 DNA follows: TGCGCCAGCAGCTCTGGGACAAGAAAAACCGGGGAGCTGTTTTTT. Translation gives CASSSGTRKTGELFF.

The V gene is TRBV6-5, the J gene TRBJ2-7; D remains ambiguous. The CDR3 contains 13 residues. Germline values: CDR1 MNHEY, CDR2 SVGAGI. The V gene lost 2 bases and the J gene lost 2 bases, with 7 bases spanning the gap. In DNA form, the CDR3 reads TGTGCCAGCAGTTACAGACTGCCCTACGAGCAGTACTTC. Its translation is CASSYRLPYEQYF.

This chain uses TRBV10-3 with TRBJ1-3; the match to TRBD1 covers 8 bases. There are 14 residues in the CDR3. Per germline, CDR1 ENHRY and CDR2 SYGVKD. V was clipped by 6 bases and J by 2 bases; unmatched bases: 3. CDR3 DNA sequence: TGTGCCATCAGGATGGACAGGGCTGGAAACACCATATATTTT. It specifies CAIRMDRAGNTIYF.

The chain has TRBV19 and TRBJ1-5, with a tentative D call TRBD1 (6 bases). Trimming left V 3 bases short and J 3 bases short, with 12 bases between. Germline CDR1 and CDR2: LNHDA and SQIVND (reference sequence). This CDR3 contains 15 residues. The CDR3 sequence: CASSIFQGTNQPQHF. As DNA, the CDR3 is TGTGCCAGTAGTATTTTCCAGGGGACCAATCAGCCCCAGCATTTT. Filled out from reference TRBV19 and TRBJ1-5, the complete variable domain reads DGGITQSPKYLFRKEGQNVTLSCEQNLNHDAMYWYRQDPGQGLRLIYYSQIVNDFQKGDIAEGYSVSREKKESFPLTVTSAQKNPTAFYLCASSIFQGTNQPQHFGDGTRLSIL.

The chain combines TRBV9 with TRBJ2-3; D remains unclear. The CDR3 covers 15 residues. Germline CDR1 and CDR2: SGDLS and YYNGEE. The V end was cut by 2 bases, the J end by 6 bases, with 16 bases between. This CDR3 is CASSVYARPTDTQYF. The CDR3 coding sequence is TGTGCCAGCAGCGTTTATGCTAGACCCACGGATACGCAGTATTTT. Full variable domain (outside the CDR3, taken from reference TRBV9 and TRBJ2-3): DSGVTQTPKHLITATGQRVTLRCSPRSGDLSVYWYQQSLDQGLQFLIQYYNGEERAKGNILERFSAQQFPDLHSELNLSSLELGDSALYFCASSVYARPTDTQYFGPGTRLTVL.

The J gene is TRBJ2-5, the V gene TRBV10-2; 8 bases are shared with TRBD1. The CDR3 covers 15 residues. V lost 4 bases and J lost 5; bases outside the gene matches: 9. Per the germline V gene, CDR1 is WSHSY and CDR2 is SAAADI. The CDR3 sequence: CASSGSGGAGETQYF. The CDR3 coding sequence is TGCGCCAGCAGTGGTTCAGGGGGCGCCGGGGAGACCCAGTACTTC.

The chain employs TRBV27 and TRBJ2-3; no clear D gene. The V gene's germline CDR1 is MNHEY and CDR2 SMNVEV (reference sequence). This CDR3 has 16 residues. V lost 2 bases and J lost 2, with 14 bases in between. CDR3 residues: CASSLRGYTFTDTQYF. The CDR3 coding sequence is TGTGCCAGCAGTTTACGAGGCTACACTTTCACAGATACGCAGTATTTT.

The chain joins TRBV6-4 to TRBJ2-7; perhaps TRBD1 as D (5 bases). CDR3 size: 16 residues. Trimming took off 8 bases at V and 1 base at J, with 21 bases between the two ends. Germline CDR1 MRHNA, CDR2 SNTAGT. The CDR3 nucleotides are TGTGCCAGCTTTTCGGCTAAGGGGTCAGCATCCTACGAGCAGTACTTC. Residues: CASFSAKGSASYEQYF.

The chain combines TRBV15 with TRBJ2-1, with TRBD2 matching over 7 bases. The CDR3 covers 15 residues. Germline CDR1 is LNHNV and CDR2 is YYDKDF (reference sequence). V lost 3 bases and J lost 0; bases outside the gene matches: 2. The CDR3 spells CATSSLAASYNEQFF. CDR3 bases: TGTGCCACCAGCAGCCTAGCGGCCTCCTACAATGAGCAGTTCTTC.

A single count supports this clone. The chain joins TRBV9 to TRBJ2-3; 9 bases agree with TRBD1. V lost 0 bases to trimming and J lost 4 bases; unmatched junction nucleotides: 6. Germline CDR1 and CDR2: SGDLS and YYNGEE. The CDR3 contains 16 residues. The CDR3 loop is CASSVEGTGLSDTQYF. The CDR3 DNA reads as TGTGCCAGCAGCGTAGAAGGGACAGGGCTTTCAGATACGCAGTATTTT.

The chain employs TRBV4-1 and TRBJ2-2; D uncertain. Trimming took 8 bases from V and 2 from J, leaving 9 bases between them. The V gene's germline CDR1 is MGHRA and CDR2 YSYEKL. The CDR3 covers 13 residues. CDR3 DNA sequence: TGCGCCAGCGAGGCACCCAACACCGGGGAGCTGTTTTTT. Translation: CASEAPNTGELFF.

V is TRBV19 and J is TRBJ1-2; D gene unclear. V gave up 10 bases and J gave up 3 bases, with 27 bases separating them. Germline V gene lookup returns CDR1 LNHDA and CDR2 SQIVND (reference sequence). The CDR3 runs to 17 residues. CDR3 sequence reads: CATTQSPGGLNHYGYTF. The CDR3 bases are TGTGCCACCACACAGTCCCCCGGAGGTCTAAACCACTATGGCTACACCTTC.